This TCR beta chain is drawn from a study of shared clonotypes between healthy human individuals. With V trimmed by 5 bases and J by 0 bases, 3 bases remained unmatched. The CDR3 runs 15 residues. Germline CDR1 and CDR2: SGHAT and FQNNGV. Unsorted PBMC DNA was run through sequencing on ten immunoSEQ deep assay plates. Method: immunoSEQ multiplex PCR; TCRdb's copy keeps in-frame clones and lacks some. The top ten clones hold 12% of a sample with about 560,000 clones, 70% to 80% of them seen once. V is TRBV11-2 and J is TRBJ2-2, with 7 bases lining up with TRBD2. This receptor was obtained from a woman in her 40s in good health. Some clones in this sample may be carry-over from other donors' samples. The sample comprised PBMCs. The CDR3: CASSITSANTGELFF. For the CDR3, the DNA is TGTGCCAGCAGCATTACTAGCGCGAACACCGGGGAGCTGTTTTTT.